This record concerns one T cell receptor beta chain sequence. Its antigen remains unknown. These data come from a study of cytomegalovirus exposure and HLA in healthy donors. Primers: 60 Vbeta forward and 13 Jbeta reverse. As originally analysed: Unique TCR beta chains totaled 65 million to 95 million in a later count, with roughly 11 million of them shared. The assay was immunoSEQ multiplex PCR, and TCRdb's table has in-frame clones only and misses some. The V and J calls and clone size were taken over from that table, and D and trimming were inferred from the DNA. This sample has 100,000 to 150,000 clones, with 80% to 85% found just once. The CDR3 contains 15 residues. The ends were cut back, 5 bases at V and 6 bases at J, with 19 bases in the middle. Germline V gene data show CDR1 as PRHDT and CDR2 as FYEKMQ (reference sequence). Study-level points and caveats: Later genetic work tied a missense DCLRE1C variant to beta-chain V and J trimming.

This receptor was taken from a man in his late teens or twenties in good health and CMV-seronegative. The specimen sequenced was PBMCs. The chain links TRBV13 to TRBJ1-2; D is unclear. For the CDR3, the DNA is TGTGCCAGCAGCCCAGCGACCGTGGTTGGCGATGGCTACACCTTC. Amino acids: CASSPATVVGDGYTF.